This T cell receptor (beta chain) appears in the sequencing data of a study of control samples from healthy donors and cancer patients. CDR1 is SNHLY, CDR2 FYNNEI, per germline. Trimming pared 7 bases from V and 2 bases from J, leaving 10 bases between. The CDR3 is 13 amino acids. Produced via immunoSEQ multiplex PCR; TCRdb's table is partial and in-frame only. The table includes about 50,000 clones, around 94% detected once. Sequenced: PBMCs. The receptor was derived from a man in his thirties or forties with colorectal cancer. This chain uses TRBV2 with TRBJ2-3; D is undetermined. Here the CDR3 DNA reads TGTGCCAGCACTCAGTTTTACACAGATACGCAGTATTTT. Protein: CASTQFYTDTQYF.